Reported below is one T cell receptor (beta chain). The record originates from a study of blood T cell repertoires in COVID-19. Background on the study: Samples came from the United States, Italy and Spain, spanning acute and convalescent COVID-19. T cells, B-cell-depleted T cells, or PBMCs provided the cDNA or gDNA that served as material.

The assay was immunoSEQ multiplex PCR, and TCRdb's table has in-frame clones only and misses some. The table shows about 40,000 clones, with approximately 80% occurring only once. Sequencing used peripheral blood. The clonotype was recovered from a human donor with acute or convalescent COVID-19. The donor label of this sample is uncertain.

The CDR3 DNA reads as TGTGCCAGCAGCTTGTCAATGAGTTGGCAGTTCTTC. It specifies CASSLSMSWQFF. The chain links TRBV7-8 to TRBJ2-1; D gene ambiguous. The length of the CDR3 is 12 residues. CDR1 SGHVS and CDR2 FQNEAQ come from the germline V gene. With 3 bases removed from V and 12 bases from J, the gap between germline ends came to 12 bases.